The entry below gives a single TCR beta chain sequence along with its context. The antigen it recognizes is unknown. Per-base qualities were not stored, and no clone one base away is much larger. Using the deep immunoSEQ assay, multiplex PCR amplified TCR CDR3 regions from genomic DNA. Extracted genomic DNA from each cell subset was spread evenly across all wells of several immunoSEQ 96-well plates, with each plate serving as a replicate. For sorted subsets, roughly 200 ng of genomic DNA, equivalent to 30,000 or so T cell genomes, went into each replicate PCR. Purified libraries were quantified with a Qubit 3.0 fluorometer, sized on a Bioanalyzer 2100, and re-quantified with the KAPA Library Quantification kit. Every immunoSEQ 96-well plate was sequenced on a separate single-read 150-cycle Illumina NextSeq 550 flow cell. The paper's data handling went like this. Because the immunoSEQ output included only junctional sequences and no quality scores, the filtering could not be the same as the filtering used for full-length reads. To assign V/J genes and CDR3, sequences were annotated against IMGT germline references using PyIR, a Python wrapper for IgBLAST v1.9. Any read was removed if the V/J assignment was weak (E-value above 1e-6), the CDR3 was missing, or the read contained stop codons, out-of-frame junctions, or ambiguous translated residues. A V3J clonotype was defined by an identical inferred V gene, J gene, and CDR3 amino acid sequence. To compute the percentage overlap between repertoires, the number of shared unique clonotypes was divided by the size of the smaller repertoire. Three approaches were used to assess repertoire richness: RTK rarefaction, the Chao1 estimator, and Recon v2.1 estimates of unobserved clonotypes. For all TCRbeta clonotypes obtained by the gDNA method from several donors, generation probabilities were computed with OLGA. The clones in this table, taken by TCRdb from immuneACCESS, are in-frame only. Not every clone is retained; where verified, under half of the shortfall comes from an unresolved V gene, and the cause of the rest is unknown. Clone size and V and J calls were adopted from that table, with D and trimming inferred from the DNA. In all, the sample holds roughly 760,000 clones, and roughly 70% of those were seen once. Jointly, the top ten make up approximately 1.7% of the sample.

Healthy HIV-negative adults with no recently reported acute infections or vaccinations were included as donors. All donors were Caucasian adults living in Nashville, Tennessee, USA. CD4+ T cells were enriched by magnetic negative selection; naive cells were then positively selected on CD45RA, and the negative fraction formed the memory subset. Blood was obtained by leukapheresis, after which PBMCs were separated by Ficoll-Histopaque density gradient centrifugation and cryopreserved in liquid nitrogen vapor phase. Analytical flow cytometry was used to check the purity and quantity of every magnetically sorted T cell population. Genomic DNA was isolated from each sorted fraction and quantified by UV absorbance on a Nanodrop 2000c. The data derive from a study of shared clonotypes between healthy human individuals (dated by TCRdb to 2018 to 2020). For the wider study: The cohort comprised two women and three men aged 18 to 49 years. For each donor, CD4 naive and CD4 memory were each given three plates, CD8 naive was given two plates, and CD8 memory was given one plate. Blood TCR repertoires of roughly five healthy adults were deeply sequenced to estimate repertoire size and the extent of clonotype sharing between individuals. Libraries were prepared and TCR repertoires were sequenced by different laboratories using diverse techniques, in order to increase sequencing depth and limit assay-specific biases. Each donor's leukapheresis produced roughly between roughly 0.85 and 9.5 billion PBMCs.

Points the paper makes about the study in general: Because the study included only a small number of donors, the genetic and exposure-history diversity represented was limited. Incomplete sequencing was indicated by rarefaction of sorted-subset datasets, despite the large sequencing depth. Sampling was limited to blood, and TCR repertoires in tissue likely differ from TCR repertoires in blood. Based on pairwise subsampling, the degree of clonotype sharing among donors was expected to be affected by sequencing depth. Estimated clonotype richness was generally larger for naive than for memory subsets. Higher generation probabilities were observed for clonotypes shared by all four sorted-subset donors than for non-shared clonotypes. Sharing across a few donors was observed for around 5% of naive CD4, under 4% of naive CD8, 2% to 2.5% of memory CD4, and 0.4% of memory CD8 clonotypes.

V loses 6 bases of germline sequence and J loses 5 bases, and the interval between the two ends is 15 bases. The germline V gene (reference sequence) gives CDR1 as LNHDA and CDR2 as SQIVND. The CDR3 contains 14 residues, cysteine and phenylalanine counted. The retained sequence is limited to the CDR3, 42 bases, with the frame set at the first base. Recombination connected TRBV19 to TRBJ2-3; the D gene identity is not certain. Sequencing used memory CD4+ T cells sorted from blood. The cell subset or site label of this sample denotes: CD45RA-negative fraction. The sequence derives from a woman aged 25-40 years in good health. The CDR3: CASRDGYDRDTQYF. Here is the DNA: TGTGCCAGTAGAGACGGTTATGATCGAGATACGCAGTATTTT.